This T cell receptor beta chain emerged from a study of Ad26.COV2.S vaccination and SARS-CoV-2 variants. This clone was observed once. The V gene lost 2 bases and the J gene lost 2 bases, with 8 bases spanning the gap. Germline V gene sequence: CDR1 SGHNT, CDR2 YYREEE (reference sequence). CDR3 size: 13 residues. The treatment denotes: roughly 20 received Ad26.COV2.S at low or high dose, single or two shots; several received placebo; per-sample allocation not given. Sampling occurred on day 63 after the first vaccine or placebo injection. TCRdb's copy holds only in-frame clones and misses some; the assay was immunoSEQ multiplex PCR. The table has about 440,000 clones, less than 95% seen once.

This clonotype was obtained from a person between 18 and 65 years old who received the Ad26.COV2.S COVID-19 vaccine or a placebo. This chain links TRBV5-4 with TRBJ2-7; D not resolved. Sequencing used peripheral blood, obtained in a trial of Ad26.COV2.S vaccine versus placebo. The CDR3 reads CASSLGNTYEQYF. For the CDR3, the DNA is TGTGCCAGCAGCTTAGGTAACACCTACGAGCAGTACTTC.